These 21 T cell receptor beta chains were all obtained from the same sample, sequenced in a study of cytomegalovirus exposure and HLA in healthy donors. The PCR contained 60 Vbeta and 13 Jbeta primers. Repertoires were generated with immunoSEQ multiplex PCR, while TCRdb's copy carries only in-frame clones and drops some. The sample lists 150,000 to 200,000 clones, approximately 80% occurring once. Sample: PBMCs. Every receptor here comes from a woman between 50 and 59 years old in good health and CMV-seronegative.

V usage is TRBV6-6 and J usage is TRBJ2-5, with D possibly TRBD1 on 6 matching bases. The CDR3 loop spans 14 amino acids. Trimming pared 5 bases from V and 1 base from J, leaving 11 bases between. Germline V gene lookup returns CDR1 MNHNY and CDR2 SVGAGI (reference sequence). The CDR3, as DNA: TGTGCCAGCAGTGTACAGGGCTTCCAAGAGACCCAGTACTTC. Protein sequence: CASSVQGFQETQYF.

V is TRBV18 and J is TRBJ2-7; 12 bases line up with TRBD1. There are 15 residues in the CDR3. V shed 5 bases and J 4 bases; nucleotides not matched to a gene: 6. Germline V gene sequence: CDR1 KGHSH, CDR2 LQKENI. CDR3 sequence (DNA): TGTGCCAGCTCAGAAGGGACAGGGGGCTCGTACGAGCAGTACTTC. Residues: CASSEGTGGSYEQYF.

This clone was seen only a few times. A read error may account for a junction end that differs from germline. V gene TRBV7-9 combines with J gene TRBJ1-2, with D perhaps TRBD1 (5 bases). The CDR3 spans 16 residues. Germline V gene lookup returns CDR1 SEHNR and CDR2 FQNEAQ (reference sequence). In nucleotides, the CDR3 is TGTTCCAGCAGTTTCCTGCGCCAGGGTGATCACTATGGCTACACCTTC. Translating gives CSSSFLRQGDHYGYTF.

The chain links TRBV19 to TRBJ1-2; the match to TRBD1 covers 8 bases. Trimming cost V 6 bases and J 6 bases; bases outside gene matches: 6. The germline gives CDR1 LNHDA, CDR2 SQIVND (reference sequence). The CDR3 runs to 13 residues. In DNA, the CDR3 is TGTGCCAGTAGACGGACAGGGATGGATGGCTACACCTTC. It codes for CASRRTGMDGYTF.

This clone was picked up one time. The gene calls are TRBV5-6 and TRBJ1-2; TRBD1 matches at 9 bases. Trimming removed 5 bases from V and 0 bases from J; junction bases left unmatched: 8. Germline V lookup: CDR1 SGHDT, CDR2 YYEEEE. This CDR3 has 16 residues. For the CDR3, the DNA is TGTGCCAGCAGGGAAACAGGGGGCGGCGCTAACTATGGCTACACCTTC. It encodes CASRETGGGANYGYTF.

In this sample, this clone turned up many times. The chain carries TRBV7-9 and TRBJ2-1, with 7 nucleotides matching TRBD2. With V trimmed by 1 base and J by 0 bases, 9 bases remained unmatched. Looked up from germline, CDR1 is SEHNR and CDR2 is FQNEAQ (reference sequence). The CDR3 sequence is 18 residues long. CDR3 amino acids: CASSLEDNGGSSYNEQFF. CDR3 nucleotides: TGTGCCAGCAGCTTAGAAGACAACGGCGGGAGCTCCTACAATGAGCAGTTCTTC.

This clone was seen a handful of times. V gene TRBV2 combines with J gene TRBJ2-7, with 9 bases aligning to TRBD1. CDR1 SNHLY and CDR2 FYNNEI come from the germline V gene. J lost 0 bases, V lost 6 bases, and 6 bases had no gene match. The CDR3 spans 15 residues. The CDR3 coding sequence is TGTGCCAGCAGCGCTCCGGGACAGGGCTCCTACGAGCAGTACTTC. It is translated as CASSAPGQGSYEQYF.

This chain connects TRBV6-5 to TRBJ2-3; D is uncertain. V was pared by 8 bases and J by 3 bases, with 12 bases between. The CDR3 has 13 residues. Germline CDR1 reads MNHEY; CDR2 reads SVGAGI. In nucleotides, the CDR3 is TGTGCCAGCTCACCGGTGTGGACAGATACGCAGTATTTT. Translated: CASSPVWTDTQYF.

The chain is built from TRBV7-2 and TRBJ2-5; maybe TRBD2 (6 bases). The V and J ends lost 3 bases and 1 base respectively, with 9 bases between them. The CDR3 runs to 14 residues. Germline-derived CDR1 and CDR2 are SGHTA and FQGNSA. The CDR3 sequence is CASSLGLLQETQYF. The CDR3 nucleotides are TGTGCCAGCAGCTTGGGACTGCTCCAAGAGACCCAGTACTTC.

The gene calls are TRBV7-2 and TRBJ1-2; D might be TRBD1 (6 bases). Germline V gene sequence: CDR1 SGHTA, CDR2 FQGNSA. The CDR3 runs to 16 residues. The V gene lost 1 base and the J gene lost 2 bases, with 14 bases spanning the gap. CDR3 DNA: TGTGCCAGCAGCTTAGTCCCGTCGGACAGAAACTATGGCTACACCTTC. This encodes CASSLVPSDRNYGYTF.

The chain has TRBV9 and TRBJ2-3; 13 bases line up with TRBD2. V shed 3 bases, J shed 3 bases, and the junction held 4 bases outside the gene matches. The CDR3 spans 16 residues. The germline V gene has CDR1 SGDLS and CDR2 YYNGEE. The CDR3 coding sequence is TGTGCCAGCAGCGCACTAGCGGGAGGGGGTACAGATACGCAGTATTTT. Translating it yields CASSALAGGGTDTQYF.

The J gene is TRBJ2-7, the V gene TRBV5-1; 7 bases fit TRBD2. V shed 0 bases and J 5 bases; nucleotides not matched to a gene: 2. The CDR3 extends over 13 amino acids. Germline CDR1 and CDR2: SGHRS and YFSETQ. The CDR3 nucleotides are TGCGCCAGCAGCTTGGCGGGGAGGGACGAGCAGTACTTC. Protein sequence: CASSLAGRDEQYF.

This chain connects TRBV29-1 to TRBJ1-4; D unclear. The CDR3 is made up of 10 amino acids. CDR1 SQVTM and CDR2 ANQGSEA come from the germline V gene. V gave up 7 bases and J gave up 5 bases, with 5 bases separating them. The CDR3 sequence is CSALNEKLFF. CDR3 DNA sequence: TGCAGCGCCCTCAATGAAAAACTGTTTTTT. Supplemented by reference TRBV29-1 and TRBJ1-4, the full variable domain reads SAVISQKPSRDICQRGTSLTIQCQVDSQVTMMFWYRQQPGQSLTLIATANQGSEATYESGFVIDKFPISRPNLTFSTLTVSNMSPEDSSIYLCSALNEKLFFGSGTQLSVL.

This chain uses TRBV5-1 with TRBJ2-5; a weak D match, TRBD1 (6 bases). There are 15 residues in the CDR3. V lost 2 bases and J lost 7, with 18 bases in between. Germline V lookup: CDR1 SGHRS, CDR2 YFSETQ. The CDR3, as DNA: TGCGCCAGCAGCTTCCTCCGACAGGCTGGGGGGACCCAGTACTTC. This encodes CASSFLRQAGGTQYF.

The rearrangement uses TRBV5-5 and TRBJ2-5; 7 bases match TRBD2. Germline CDR1 is SGHKS and CDR2 is YYEKEE (reference sequence). This CDR3 comprises 17 residues. V was pared by 1 base and J by 2 bases, with 11 bases of the junction left unmatched. The CDR3 region is CASSLTSTGTIQETQYF. The CDR3 DNA sequence: TGTGCCAGCAGCTTGACGTCGACGGGGACTATTCAAGAGACCCAGTACTTC. Together with reference TRBV5-5 and TRBJ2-5, the CDR3 gives the full variable domain: DAGVTQSPTHLIKTRGQQVTLRCSPISGHKSVSWYQQVLGQGPQFIFQYYEKEERGRGNFPDRFSARQFPNYSSELNVNALLLGDSALYLCASSLTSTGTIQETQYFGPGTRLLVL.

The chain joins TRBV19 to TRBJ2-5; 8 positions agree with TRBD1. Trimming took 9 bases from V and 4 from J; bases not matched to a gene: 4. The CDR3 spans 12 residues. CDR1 LNHDA and CDR2 SQIVND come from the germline V gene (reference sequence). CDR3 sequence: CASADRGETQYF. The CDR3 nucleotides are TGTGCCAGCGCCGACAGGGGAGAGACCCAGTACTTC.

This clone was recorded only once. The chain couples TRBV28 to TRBJ1-5, with TRBD1 as a possible D gene (6 bases). V was cut by 6 bases and J by 7 bases, with 13 bases left in between. Germline CDR1 reads MDHEN; CDR2 reads SYDVKM. The CDR3 extends over 13 amino acids. The CDR3 region is CASRKGVEQPQHF. The CDR3 DNA reads as TGTGCCAGCAGAAAGGGGGTGGAACAGCCCCAGCATTTT.

This rearrangement joins TRBV7-2 to TRBJ2-7; TRBD1 aligns across 9 bases. Germline V gene data show CDR1 as SGHTA and CDR2 as FQGNSA. Germline trimming cut 5 bases from V and 5 bases from J; bases unmatched to any gene: 10. This CDR3 region has 15 residues. The CDR3 here is CASSATGTGSDEQYF. As DNA, the CDR3 is TGTGCCAGCAGCGCAACCGGGACAGGGAGCGACGAGCAGTACTTC.

Turning to this clone: Different DNA sequences within this sample yield the same CDR3. This chain links TRBV11-2 with TRBJ2-7, with a possible D match to TRBD1 (6 bases). With 0 bases removed from V and 7 bases from J, the gap between germline ends came to 13 bases. Germline lookup yields CDR1 SGHAT and CDR2 FQNNGV. The CDR3 totals 14 residues. The CDR3 DNA follows: TGTGCCAGCAGCTTAGATCTTCAGGGGATAGAGCAGTACTTC. Residues: CASSLDLQGIEQYF.

V and J are TRBV5-6 and TRBJ2-7, with D maybe TRBD1 (5 bases). CDR3 size: 14 residues. Trimming stripped 1 base from V and 5 bases from J, with 13 bases between. CDR1 is SGHDT and CDR2 is YYEEEE in the germline V gene. The DNA for the CDR3 is TGTGCCAGCAGCTTGAGACGCAGGGTCAACGAGCAGTACTTC. Its protein product is CASSLRRRVNEQYF.

This CDR3 reads CASQTGQGFNEQFF. CDR3 in DNA: TGCGCCAGCCAAACGGGACAGGGGTTCAATGAGCAGTTCTTC. The V and J genes are TRBV5-1 and TRBJ2-1; 10 bases are shared with TRBD1. The CDR3 is 14 amino acids. With V trimmed by 7 bases and J by 6 bases, 7 bases remained unmatched. The germline V gene has CDR1 SGHRS and CDR2 YFSETQ. Combining the CDR3 with reference TRBV5-1 and TRBJ2-1 gives the whole variable domain KAGVTQTPRYLIKTRGQQVTLSCSPISGHRSVSWYQQTPGQGLQFLFEYFSETQRNKGNFPGRFSGRQFSNSRSEMNVSTLELGDSALYLCASQTGQGFNEQFFGPGTRLTVL.